The rows below give T cell receptor beta chains drawn from one sample of a study of T-cell memory formation after mild COVID-19. Using its own MiXCR run on the 5' RACE reads, TCRdb lists one record per CDR3 protein. Altogether around 250,000 distinct CDR3 sequences are present, over 8.5% being singletons, with the ten largest covering approximately 20%. The specimen sequenced was PBMCs or a T cell subset sorted from them (not recorded which). The receptors here all came from a man aged 18 to 35 who had mild COVID-19 (a few samples of this study predate the infection). Cell type and time point are not known. Both conserved end residues are part of each CDR3. The order of the fields is J gene, clone size, D gene, V gene, CDR3 protein, CDR3 DNA. The D gene is left open where the match is weak. A clone size is listed for some rows: how often the clone was seen (once, few, many), or a class if it is expanded.

J gene: TRBJ2-5; clone size: many; D gene: .; V gene: TRBV7-7; CDR3 protein: CASRQDARETQYF; CDR3 DNA: TGTGCCAGCAGGCAGGACGCCCGGGAGACCCAGTACTTC
J gene: TRBJ1-1; clone size: few; D gene: .; V gene: TRBV4-3; CDR3 protein: CASSQDRGANTEAFF; CDR3 DNA: TGCGCCAGCAGCCAAGACAGGGGAGCCAACACTGAAGCTTTCTTT
J gene: TRBJ2-7; clone size: .; D gene: TRBD1; V gene: TRBV25-1; CDR3 protein: CASSTWDSPGEQYF; CDR3 DNA: TGTGCCAGCAGTACATGGGACAGCCCCGGCGAGCAGTACTTC
J gene: TRBJ1-5; clone size: many; D gene: .; V gene: TRBV20-1; CDR3 protein: CSATTGIGQPQHF; CDR3 DNA: TGCAGTGCAACTACAGGGATCGGTCAGCCCCAGCATTTT
J gene: TRBJ2-2; clone size: few; D gene: .; V gene: TRBV10-1; CDR3 protein: CASARDTFYHPNTGELFF; CDR3 DNA: TGCGCCAGCGCCCGGGACACCTTCTACCACCCGAACACCGGGGAGCTGTTTTTT
J gene: TRBJ2-5; clone size: many; D gene: .; V gene: TRBV12-3/TRBV12-4; CDR3 protein: CASSLSGAQETQYF; CDR3 DNA: TGTGCCAGCAGTTTATCGGGGGCCCAAGAGACCCAGTACTTC
J gene: TRBJ2-6; clone size: .; D gene: .; V gene: TRBV9; CDR3 protein: CASTNSGANVLTF; CDR3 DNA: TGTGCCAGCACGAATTCTGGGGCCAACGTCCTGACTTTC
J gene: TRBJ1-2; clone size: few; D gene: .; V gene: TRBV29-1; CDR3 protein: CSVVPRAHRGYTF; CDR3 DNA: TGCAGCGTTGTCCCCCGGGCACATAGGGGCTACACCTTC
J gene: TRBJ2-1; clone size: few; D gene: TRBD2; V gene: TRBV5-8; CDR3 protein: CASSLGPGLAKLEQFF; CDR3 DNA: TGTGCCAGCAGCTTGGGGCCGGGACTAGCGAAGCTTGAGCAGTTCTTC
J gene: TRBJ2-1; clone size: few; D gene: TRBD2; V gene: TRBV11-2; CDR3 protein: CASSSPSAGGLWPYNEQFF; CDR3 DNA: TGTGCCAGCAGCTCGCCTTCAGCGGGGGGGCTATGGCCCTACAATGAGCAGTTCTTC
J gene: TRBJ1-3; clone size: few; D gene: .; V gene: TRBV7-6; CDR3 protein: CASSLTGNGNTIYF; CDR3 DNA: TGTGCCAGCAGCCTTACAGGGAACGGAAACACCATATATTTT
J gene: TRBJ1-1; clone size: few; D gene: .; V gene: TRBV5-1; CDR3 protein: CASSLTSDTEAFF; CDR3 DNA: TGCGCCAGCAGCTTAACGTCGGACACTGAAGCTTTCTTT
J gene: TRBJ1-2; clone size: few; D gene: .; V gene: TRBV4-1; CDR3 protein: CASSQALVLRPYGYTF; CDR3 DNA: TGCGCCAGCAGCCAAGCTTTGGTTCTGAGACCCTATGGCTACACCTTC
J gene: TRBJ1-5; clone size: few; D gene: TRBD1; V gene: TRBV20-1; CDR3 protein: CSADRGANQPQHF; CDR3 DNA: TGCAGTGCTGACAGGGGGGCCAATCAGCCCCAGCATTTT
J gene: TRBJ1-2; clone size: few; D gene: .; V gene: TRBV11-2; CDR3 protein: CASSSGSPRSYTF; CDR3 DNA: TGTGCCAGCAGCTCCGGATCCCCGCGAAGCTACACCTTC
J gene: TRBJ2-3; clone size: few; D gene: TRBD2; V gene: TRBV12-3/TRBV12-4; CDR3 protein: CASSFGGGAVDTQYF; CDR3 DNA: TGTGCCAGCAGTTTCGGCGGGGGGGCAGTAGATACGCAGTATTTT
J gene: TRBJ2-3; clone size: few; D gene: .; V gene: TRBV4-1; CDR3 protein: CASSPRYGSSTDTQYF; CDR3 DNA: TGCGCCAGCAGCCCCCGTTATGGTAGTAGCACAGATACGCAGTATTTT
J gene: TRBJ2-1; clone size: few; D gene: TRBD1; V gene: TRBV3-1; CDR3 protein: CASSLHRDRIWVFF; CDR3 DNA: TGTGCCAGCAGCCTCCACCGGGACAGGATTTGGGTGTTCTTC
J gene: TRBJ2-1; clone size: .; D gene: TRBD2; V gene: TRBV7-9; CDR3 protein: CASKTSGGVFDNEQFF; CDR3 DNA: TGTGCCAGCAAGACTAGCGGGGGGGTCTTTGACAATGAGCAGTTCTTC
J gene: TRBJ2-2; clone size: few; D gene: .; V gene: TRBV10-3; CDR3 protein: CAARQGRTGELFF; CDR3 DNA: TGTGCCGCGCGGCAGGGGCGGACCGGGGAGCTGTTTTTT
J gene: TRBJ1-1; clone size: many; D gene: .; V gene: TRBV29-1; CDR3 protein: CSANWGRNTEAFF; CDR3 DNA: TGCAGCGCGAACTGGGGAAGAAACACTGAAGCTTTCTTT
J gene: TRBJ2-2; clone size: .; D gene: .; V gene: TRBV7-9; CDR3 protein: CASSLYPETNTGELFF; CDR3 DNA: TGTGCCAGCAGCTTATATCCCGAGACGAACACCGGGGAGCTGTTTTTT
J gene: TRBJ2-7; clone size: few; D gene: .; V gene: TRBV11-2; CDR3 protein: CASSLETGFVEQYF; CDR3 DNA: TGTGCCAGCAGCTTAGAAACAGGTTTCGTGGAGCAGTACTTC
J gene: TRBJ1-2; clone size: few; D gene: TRBD1; V gene: TRBV7-2; CDR3 protein: CASSLAPGGEGYTF; CDR3 DNA: TGTGCCAGCAGCTTAGCCCCAGGGGGGGAAGGCTACACCTTC
J gene: TRBJ1-4; clone size: .; D gene: .; V gene: TRBV4-3; CDR3 protein: CASSQDWAGTNEKLFF; CDR3 DNA: TGCGCCAGCAGCCAAGATTGGGCAGGGACTAATGAAAAACTGTTTTTT
J gene: TRBJ2-7; clone size: many; D gene: TRBD1; V gene: TRBV4-3; CDR3 protein: CASAVSPNRGYDEQYF; CDR3 DNA: TGCGCCAGCGCTGTGTCGCCCAACAGGGGTTACGACGAGCAGTACTTC
J gene: TRBJ2-7; clone size: .; D gene: .; V gene: TRBV11-2; CDR3 protein: CASSPQGEQYF; CDR3 DNA: TGTGCCAGCAGCCCACAAGGCGAGCAGTACTTC